The 5 T cell receptor beta chains below were found in one sample sequenced in a study of shared clonotypes between healthy human individuals. Data came from immunoSEQ multiplex PCR; TCRdb stores just in-frame clones and leaves some out. The sample holds around 2.5 million clones, approximately 94% seen once. The sample taken for sequencing was naive CD4+ T cells from PBMCs. Regarding subset: CD45RA+ positively selected. The receptors here all came from a man between 18 and 29 years old in good health. Some clones in this sample may be carry-over from other donors' samples.

The genes are TRBV6-5 and TRBJ1-1; TRBD1 might be the D (5 bases). Deletions cut 2 bases from V and 10 bases from J, with 17 bases between. CDR3 length: 14 amino acids. Germline lookup yields CDR1 MNHEY and CDR2 SVGAGI. CDR3 sequence (DNA): TGTGCCAGCAGTTACGTCGGGCCCGGGGGTACAGCTTTCTTT. As protein: CASSYVGPGGTAFF.

This chain uses TRBV7-2 with TRBJ1-2; D may be TRBD1 (5 bases). Trimming took off 1 base at V and 0 bases at J, with 12 bases between the two ends. The CDR3 has 16 amino acids. In germline, CDR1 is SGHTA, CDR2 FQGNSA. The CDR3 nucleotides read TGTGCCAGCAGCTTAGTGCAGGGACCCACTAACTATGGCTACACCTTC. Protein sequence: CASSLVQGPTNYGYTF.

This chain links TRBV16 with TRBJ2-3; D is perhaps TRBD2 (5 bases). CDR1 is KGHSY, CDR2 FQNENV, per germline. Deletions cut 0 bases from V and 6 bases from J, with 13 bases between. The CDR3 has 15 amino acids. The CDR3 loop is CASSQSPSAGDTQYF. CDR3 nucleotide sequence: TGTGCCAGCAGCCAATCGCCCTCGGCGGGTGATACGCAGTATTTT.

As for this clone: Other DNA sequences within the sample encode an identical CDR3. The J gene is TRBJ1-2, the V gene TRBV19; TRBD1 might be the D (5 bases). Germline V gene sequence: CDR1 LNHDA, CDR2 SQIVND (reference sequence). This CDR3 has 12 residues. Trimming left V 3 bases short and J 5 bases short, with 7 bases between. CDR3 in amino acids: CASSISGYGYTF. The CDR3 DNA reads TGTGCCAGTAGTATTTCAGGGTATGGCTACACCTTC.

Note on this clone: The sample carries other DNA sequences with the same CDR3. The rearrangement uses TRBV20-1 and TRBJ2-5; D is possibly TRBD2 (6 bases). This CDR3 contains 11 residues. V was pared by 6 bases and J by 5 bases, with 10 bases between. CDR1 is DFQATT, CDR2 SNEGSKA, per germline (reference sequence). The CDR3 region has the DNA TGCAGTGCCCGCCGGGGGGAGACCCAGTACTTC. It codes for CSARRGETQYF.